The rows below give T cell receptor beta chains drawn from one sample of a study of blood T cells in healthy people across ages. TCRdb re-analysed the 5' RACE reads in MiXCR, keeping a single row per CDR3 protein. Of approximately 1.5 million distinct CDR3 sequences listed, roughly two fifths were seen once; the top ten hold around 4%. Material for sequencing was blood. All receptors come from a woman between 18 and 30 years old in good health. Each CDR3 is given with its conserved first and last residue. A D gene is named only where the DNA matches it firmly. Only part of the rows carry a size: once, few, many, or a class if the clone is expanded.

TRBJ1-2	NA	TRBV6-2/TRBV6-3	NA	CASSTTWGSGYTF	TGTGCCAGCAGTACAACATGGGGGTCTGGCTACACCTTC
TRBJ2-4	few	TRBV7-9	NA	CASSLIRRENIQYF	TGTGCCAGCAGCTTAATTCGCAGAGAGAACATTCAGTACTTC
TRBJ1-2	once	TRBV7-2	TRBD1	CAGSLAGQNNYGYTF	TGTGCCGGCAGCTTAGCGGGACAGAACAACTATGGCTACACCTTC
TRBJ2-4	NA	TRBV21-1	NA	CASRRTTRGLYVKNIQYF	TGTGCCAGCAGACGCACGACTAGAGGGTTGTACGTCAAAAACATTCAGTACTTC
TRBJ1-2	NA	TRBV7-9	NA	CASSLSTGAQYTF	TGTGCCAGCAGCTTATCGACAGGAGCACAGTACACCTTC
TRBJ2-1	NA	TRBV5-1	NA	CASTIQPGSSYNEQFF	TGCGCCAGCACAATTCAACCAGGGAGCTCCTACAATGAGCAGTTCTTC
TRBJ2-1	few	TRBV5-6	NA	CASSLEAVHLSSYNEQFF	TGTGCCAGCAGCTTGGAAGCGGTACATCTAAGCTCCTACAATGAGCAGTTCTTC
TRBJ2-5	NA	TRBV3-1	NA	CASSLTGRWETQYF	TGTGCCAGCAGCCTAACAGGGAGGTGGGAGACCCAGTACTTC
TRBJ2-3	many	TRBV9	NA	CASSVERAGADTQYF	TGTGCCAGCAGCGTCGAAAGGGCCGGCGCAGATACGCAGTATTTT
TRBJ2-3	NA	TRBV2	NA	CAGTIRAGNTDTQYF	TGTGCCGGGACAATCCGCGCGGGAAACACAGATACGCAGTATTTT
TRBJ2-3	NA	TRBV7-2	NA	CASGRRRAGPEMDTQYF	TGTGCCAGCGGCCGTCGGCGAGCGGGCCCCGAGATGGATACGCAGTATTTT
TRBJ2-1	NA	TRBV28	TRBD1	CASSVSGQGGAEQFF	TGTGCCAGCAGTGTTAGCGGACAGGGTGGTGCTGAGCAGTTCTTC
TRBJ2-5	NA	TRBV4-1	NA	CASSRGESNQETQYF	TGCGCCAGCAGCCGTGGGGAGTCGAACCAAGAGACCCAGTACTTC
TRBJ2-1	few	TRBV5-1	TRBD1	CATTGQGSSYNEQFF	TGCGCCACCACCGGACAGGGCTCCTCCTACAATGAGCAGTTCTTC
TRBJ2-1	few	TRBV9	TRBD2	CASSVVGTSGGIGYNEQFF	TGTGCCAGCAGCGTAGTTGGGACTAGCGGGGGAATAGGGTACAATGAGCAGTTCTTC
TRBJ2-7	NA	TRBV6-2/TRBV6-3	NA	CASKNRWGADEQYF	TGTGCCAGCAAGAACCGTTGGGGCGCGGACGAGCAGTACTTC
TRBJ2-7	few	TRBV7-9	NA	CASSAGTLTSYEQYF	TGTGCCAGCAGCGCCGGGACACTTACATCCTACGAGCAGTACTTC
TRBJ2-1	few	TRBV2	TRBD1	CASSGSRGPYNEQFF	TGTGCCAGCAGTGGGAGCAGGGGGCCTTACAATGAGCAGTTCTTC
TRBJ2-1	NA	TRBV12-3/TRBV12-4	NA	CASTNRAQNEQFF	TGTGCCAGCACTAACAGGGCGCAGAATGAGCAGTTCTTC
TRBJ1-2	NA	TRBV13	TRBD1	CASSLGGTAGKWSDGYTF	TGTGCCAGCAGCTTAGGCGGGACAGCCGGAAAGTGGTCGGATGGCTACACCTTC
TRBJ1-2	few	TRBV6-1	NA	CASSRVGTGTPIANYGYTF	TGTGCCAGCAGCCGAGTGGGCACCGGGACCCCGATCGCCAACTATGGCTACACCTTC
TRBJ2-7	NA	TRBV30	NA	CAWRRDGTYEQYF	TGTGCCTGGAGGCGGGACGGGACCTACGAGCAGTACTTC
TRBJ2-3	NA	TRBV9	NA	CASSARLERYSTDTQYF	TGTGCCAGCAGCGCCAGACTAGAGCGATATAGCACAGATACGCAGTATTTT
TRBJ1-2	few	TRBV28	TRBD1	CASSRGGLNYGYTF	TGTGCCAGCAGCAGAGGGGGCCTAAACTATGGCTACACCTTC
TRBJ1-2	few	TRBV3-1	TRBD1	CASSHVIRGNYGYTF	TGTGCCAGCAGCCATGTCATCAGGGGGAACTATGGCTACACCTTC
TRBJ2-1	NA	TRBV7-2	NA	CASSLSGPSSYNEQFF	TGTGCCAGCAGCTTAAGCGGCCCAAGCTCCTACAATGAGCAGTTCTTC
TRBJ1-5	NA	TRBV7-2	NA	CASSSNGGTQPQHF	TGTGCCAGCAGCTCTAACGGAGGGACCCAGCCCCAGCATTTT
TRBJ2-5	few	TRBV27	TRBD1	CASSLGRGRLGETQYF	TGTGCCAGCAGTTTGGGCAGGGGGCGCTTGGGAGAGACCCAGTACTTC
TRBJ2-7	few	TRBV28	NA	CASSLGKLGRSSYEQYF	TGTGCCAGCAGTTTGGGTAAGCTGGGGAGGTCCTCCTACGAGCAGTACTTC
TRBJ2-5	few	TRBV27	TRBD1	CASRDRGKETQYF	TGTGCCAGCAGAGACAGGGGGAAAGAGACCCAGTACTTC
TRBJ1-1	NA	TRBV6-2/TRBV6-3	NA	CASTFLGGLTEAFF	TGTGCCAGCACCTTTCTCGGGGGGTTAACTGAAGCTTTCTTT
TRBJ2-7	once	TRBV5-8	TRBD2	CASSSDHSGSSYEQYF	TGTGCCAGCAGCAGCGACCATAGCGGGAGCTCCTACGAGCAGTACTTC
TRBJ1-1	NA	TRBV20-1	NA	CSARLAGQWGTEAFF	TGCAGTGCTAGGTTGGCAGGTCAATGGGGCACTGAAGCTTTCTTT
TRBJ2-5	NA	TRBV6-2/TRBV6-3	NA	CASSDRTSTQYF	TGTGCCAGCAGTGACAGAACGAGTACCCAGTACTTC
TRBJ1-5	NA	TRBV4-2	NA	CASSQAGNRPQHF	TGTGCCAGCAGCCAAGCTGGCAATCGGCCCCAGCATTTT
TRBJ1-2	few	TRBV20-1	NA	CSARVVRNYGYTF	TGCAGTGCTAGAGTGGTCCGCAACTATGGCTACACCTTC
TRBJ1-2	many	TRBV6-5	NA	CASSYLGSNYGYTF	TGTGCCAGCAGTTACTTGGGCAGCAACTATGGCTACACCTTC
TRBJ1-1	NA	TRBV4-1	TRBD1	CASSLLTGRVNTEAFF	TGCGCCAGCAGCCTTCTGACAGGGAGGGTGAACACTGAAGCTTTCTTT
TRBJ1-6	NA	TRBV12-3/TRBV12-4	NA	CASSRRGDRFSPLHF	TGTGCCAGCAGTCGGAGGGGGGACCGATTCTCACCCCTCCACTTT
TRBJ2-7	NA	TRBV7-9	NA	CASSLAAGRYNEQYF	TGTGCCAGCAGCTTAGCGGCGGGAAGATACAATGAGCAGTACTTC
TRBJ1-4	few	TRBV5-1	NA	CASSLTTGPSNEKLFF	TGCGCCAGCAGCTTAACAACGGGACCCAGCAATGAAAAACTGTTTTTT